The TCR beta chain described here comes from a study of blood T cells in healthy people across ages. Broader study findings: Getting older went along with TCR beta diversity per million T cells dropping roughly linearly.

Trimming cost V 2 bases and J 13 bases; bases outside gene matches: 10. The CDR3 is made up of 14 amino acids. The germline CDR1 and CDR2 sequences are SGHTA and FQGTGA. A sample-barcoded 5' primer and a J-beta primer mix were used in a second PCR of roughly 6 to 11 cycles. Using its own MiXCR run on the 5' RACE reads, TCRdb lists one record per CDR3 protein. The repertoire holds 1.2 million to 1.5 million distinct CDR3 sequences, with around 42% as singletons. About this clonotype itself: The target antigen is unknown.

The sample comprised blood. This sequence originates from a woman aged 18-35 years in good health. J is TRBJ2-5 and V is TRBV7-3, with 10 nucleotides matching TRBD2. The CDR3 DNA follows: TGTGCCAGCAGCTTAGATGCGGGACTAGCGAGAAGGTACTTC. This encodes CASSLDAGLARRYF.